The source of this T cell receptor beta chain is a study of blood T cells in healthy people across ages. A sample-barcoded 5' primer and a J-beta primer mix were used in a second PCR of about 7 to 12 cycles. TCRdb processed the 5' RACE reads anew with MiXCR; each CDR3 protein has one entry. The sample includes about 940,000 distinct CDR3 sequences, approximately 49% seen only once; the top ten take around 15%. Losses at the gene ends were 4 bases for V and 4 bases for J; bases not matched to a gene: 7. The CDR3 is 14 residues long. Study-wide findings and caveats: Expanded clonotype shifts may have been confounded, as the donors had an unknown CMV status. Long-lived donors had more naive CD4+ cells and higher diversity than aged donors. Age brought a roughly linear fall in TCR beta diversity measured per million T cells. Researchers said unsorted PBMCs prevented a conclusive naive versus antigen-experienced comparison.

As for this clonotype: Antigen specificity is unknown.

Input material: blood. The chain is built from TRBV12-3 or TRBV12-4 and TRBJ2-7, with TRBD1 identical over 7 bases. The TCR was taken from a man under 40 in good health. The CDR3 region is CASSSDRAPYEQYF. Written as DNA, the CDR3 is TGTGCCAGCAGTTCAGACAGGGCCCCATACGAGCAGTACTTC.